This T cell receptor (beta chain) was observed in a study of blood T cell repertoires in COVID-19. Study background: Both acute and convalescent COVID-19 samples were obtained from the United States, Italy and Spain. PBMCs, B-cell-depleted T cells, or T cells were the source of the cDNA or gDNA that made up the material.

This CDR3 comprises 16 residues. Germline V gene lookup returns CDR1 MNHEY and CDR2 SVGEGT. Trimming cost V 5 bases and J 3 bases; bases outside gene matches: 7. Study processing details: Researchers report that nucleated cell counts were estimated from reference gene primer amplification. TCRdb keeps only in-frame clones here, not all; method: immunoSEQ multiplex PCR. V, J and clone size are those of that table, while D and trimming were read from the DNA. Here the sample spans 150,000 or so clones, over 70% being singletons. The source material was peripheral blood. The chain is built from TRBV6-2 or TRBV6-3 and TRBJ2-5; TRBD2 matches 12 bases. This TCR was recovered from a man older than 75 with acute or convalescent COVID-19. CDR3 amino acids: CASSLTSGRPEETQYF. CDR3 coding DNA: TGTGCCAGCAGTCTTACTAGCGGGAGGCCAGAAGAGACCCAGTACTTC.